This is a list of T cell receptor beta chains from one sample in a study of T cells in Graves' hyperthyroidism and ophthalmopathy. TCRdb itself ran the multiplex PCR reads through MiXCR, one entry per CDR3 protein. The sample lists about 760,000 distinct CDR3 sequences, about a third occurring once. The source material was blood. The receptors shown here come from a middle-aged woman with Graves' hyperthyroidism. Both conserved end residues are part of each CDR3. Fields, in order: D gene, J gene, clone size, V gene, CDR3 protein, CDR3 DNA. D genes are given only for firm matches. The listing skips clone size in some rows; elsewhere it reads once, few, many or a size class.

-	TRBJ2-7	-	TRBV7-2	CASTPGVLSYEQYF	TGTGCCAGCACCCCGGGAGTCTTAAGCTACGAGCAGTACTTC
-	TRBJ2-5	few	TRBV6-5	CASSQRGSYETQYF	TGTGCCAGCAGCCAACGGGGGAGTTATGAGACCCAGTACTTC
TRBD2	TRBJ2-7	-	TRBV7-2	CASSLVGTSSEQYF	TGTGCCAGCAGCTTAGTGGGGACTAGCTCCGAGCAGTACTTC
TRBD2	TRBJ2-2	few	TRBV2	CASSDLAGGITNTGELFF	TGTGCCAGCAGTGACTTAGCGGGGGGGATCACGAACACCGGGGAGCTGTTTTTT
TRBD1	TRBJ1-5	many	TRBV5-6	CASSQGQGPQPQHF	TGTGCCAGCAGCCAGGGACAGGGACCTCAGCCCCAGCATTTT
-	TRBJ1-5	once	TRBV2	CASSESIGRTGQPQHF	TGTGCCAGCAGTGAATCGATCGGGAGGACGGGACAGCCCCAGCATTTT
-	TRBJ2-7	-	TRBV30	CAWRHLGRQYF	TGTGCCTGGAGGCACTTAGGTAGGCAGTACTTC
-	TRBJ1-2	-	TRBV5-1	CASSLDSVNYGYTF	TGCGCCAGCAGCTTGGACAGCGTGAACTATGGCTACACCTTC
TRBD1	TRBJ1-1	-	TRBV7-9	CASTTGANTEAFF	TGTGCCAGCACTACAGGGGCGAACACTGAAGCTTTCTTT
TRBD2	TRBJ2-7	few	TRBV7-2	CASSSASGLAWTSGTPRIEQYF	TGTGCCAGCTCTTCTGCCTCCGGACTAGCTTGGACTAGCGGGACCCCGAGGATCGAGCAGTACTTC
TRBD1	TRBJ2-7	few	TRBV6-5	CASSSPGQGQWQYF	TGTGCCAGCAGTTCTCCAGGACAGGGCCAGTGGCAGTACTTC
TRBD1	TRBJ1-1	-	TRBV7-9	CASSSRQGPTNTEAFF	TGTGCCAGCAGTTCTCGACAGGGGCCGACGAACACTGAAGCTTTCTTT
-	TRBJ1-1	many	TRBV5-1	CASSYGALWGTEAFF	TGCGCCAGCAGCTACGGTGCTCTTTGGGGCACTGAAGCTTTCTTT
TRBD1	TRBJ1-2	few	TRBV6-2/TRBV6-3	CASSYSTGQRSDRYTF	TGTGCCAGCAGTTACTCAACGGGACAGCGGAGTGATCGCTACACCTTC
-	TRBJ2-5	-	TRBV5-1	CASSFPGLGGQTQYF	TGCGCCAGCAGTTTTCCGGGTCTCGGGGGGCAGACCCAGTACTTC
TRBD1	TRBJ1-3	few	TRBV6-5	CASSRKTGGGNTIYF	TGTGCCAGCAGCCGTAAGACAGGGGGAGGAAACACCATATATTTT
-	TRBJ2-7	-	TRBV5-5	CASSQDIESGVYEQYF	TGCGCCAGCAGCCAAGATATCGAGTCTGGAGTCTACGAGCAGTACTTC
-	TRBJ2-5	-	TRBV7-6	CASRDGSLQETQYF	TGTGCCAGCAGAGACGGCTCCCTTCAAGAGACCCAGTACTTC
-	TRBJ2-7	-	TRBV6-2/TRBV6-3	CASRHGVYEQYF	TGTGCCAGCAGACACGGGGTTTACGAGCAGTACTTC
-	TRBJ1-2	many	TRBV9	CASSVVGGWEYGYTF	TGTGCCAGCAGCGTAGTGGGGGGCTGGGAGTATGGCTACACCTTC
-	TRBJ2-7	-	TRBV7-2	CASSPGQFLYEQYF	TGCGCCAGCAGCCCCGGACAGTTTCTCTACGAGCAGTACTTC
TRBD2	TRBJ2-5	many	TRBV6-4	CASSAREGETQYF	TGTGCCAGCAGTGCACGGGAGGGCGAGACCCAGTACTTC
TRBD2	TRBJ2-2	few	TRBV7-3	CASSLGGGTNTGELFF	TGTGCCAGCAGCTTGGGGGGAGGGACGAACACCGGGGAGCTGTTTTTT
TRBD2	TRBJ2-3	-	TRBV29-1	CSVSGTTDTQYF	TGCAGCGTTAGCGGGACCACAGATACGCAGTATTTT
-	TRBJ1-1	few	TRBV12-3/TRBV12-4	CASSLRGRQIYTEAFF	TGTGCCAGCAGTTTACGGGGGAGACAGATTTACACTGAAGCTTTCTTT
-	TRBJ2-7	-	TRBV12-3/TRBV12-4	CASSRLGGGYEQYF	TGTGCCAGCAGTCGACTAGGAGGGGGCTACGAGCAGTACTTC
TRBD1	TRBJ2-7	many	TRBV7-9	CASSWTDRGQMDEQYF	TGTGCCAGCAGCTGGACCGACAGGGGGCAGATGGACGAGCAGTACTTC
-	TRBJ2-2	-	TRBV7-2	CASSQHGGANNGELFF	TGTGCCAGCAGCCAACATGGGGGCGCAAATAATGGGGAGCTGTTTTTT
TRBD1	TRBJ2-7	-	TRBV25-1	CASFGTGGQSSYEQYF	TGTGCCAGCTTCGGGACAGGGGGACAGAGCTCCTACGAGCAGTACTTC
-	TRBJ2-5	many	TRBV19	CASSMRNRQLQETQYF	TGTGCCAGTAGTATGCGTAACAGACAGCTTCAAGAGACCCAGTACTTC
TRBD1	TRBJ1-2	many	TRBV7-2	CASSLAGGGAVKGYTF	TGTGCCAGCAGCTTAGCGGGAGGGGGCGCGGTAAAGGGCTACACCTTC
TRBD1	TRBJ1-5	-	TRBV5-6	CASSYQAGQNIGSQPQHF	TGTGCCAGCAGCTATCAAGCGGGACAGAATATTGGTAGTCAGCCCCAGCATTTT
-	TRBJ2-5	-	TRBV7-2	CASSLGGTPYQETQYF	TGTGCCAGCAGCTTAGGTGGGACACCGTACCAAGAGACCCAGTACTTC
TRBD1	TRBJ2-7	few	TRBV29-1	CSVEPVLGQGSPYEQYF	TGCAGCGTGGAACCGGTCTTGGGACAGGGGAGCCCCTACGAGCAGTACTTC
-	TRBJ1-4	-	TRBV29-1	CSVEDGMTGNEKLFF	TGCAGCGTTGAAGATGGTATGACAGGAAATGAAAAACTGTTTTTT
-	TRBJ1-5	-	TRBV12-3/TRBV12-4	CASSPNRRSSSGPQHF	TGTGCCAGCAGTCCGAACCGCAGGTCCTCCTCGGGGCCCCAGCATTTT
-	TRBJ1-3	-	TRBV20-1	CSARAGNSGNTIYF	TGCAGTGCTAGGGCCGGGAACTCTGGAAACACCATATATTTT
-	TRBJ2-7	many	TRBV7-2	CASSLAPDSTYEQYF	TGTGCCAGCAGCTTAGCACCGGACTCAACCTACGAGCAGTACTTC
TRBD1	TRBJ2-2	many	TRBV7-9	CASSPPWTGSGELFF	TGTGCCAGCAGCCCACCCTGGACAGGGTCCGGGGAGCTGTTTTTT
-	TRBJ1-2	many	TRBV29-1	CSVAGAYGYTF	TGCAGCGTTGCCGGTGCCTATGGCTACACCTTC
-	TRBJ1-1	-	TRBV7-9	CASLTENTEAFF	TGTGCGAGCTTGACAGAGAACACTGAAGCTTTCTTT
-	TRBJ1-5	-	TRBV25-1	CASSLGRGGGNQPQHF	TGTGCCAGCAGTTTGGGAAGGGGCGGGGGCAATCAGCCCCAGCATTTT